This TCR beta chain comes out of a study of memory CD4+ T cells and cytomegalovirus serostatus. Study as a whole: Of the healthy Belgian adults, under 10 were CMV seropositive and 20 to 25 seronegative. Whole-study results and caveats: The CMV-associated TCR signature appears largely within the CD4+ memory repertoire.

Germline V CDR1 and CDR2: SGHNT, YYREEE (reference sequence). There are 16 residues in the CDR3. V trimming: 4 bases; J trimming: 2 bases; junction bases outside the gene matches: 8. Remarks on this clone: The antigen is unknown.

Single viable CD3+CD4+CD8-CD45RO+ cells were sorted as the memory CD4+ T cells. Clones were sequenced by immunoSEQ multiplex PCR, and TCRdb holds only the in-frame ones, with some missing. The table has around 26,000 clones, 75% to 85% seen once. The clonotype was recovered from an adult in good health and CMV-seronegative. The chain employs TRBV5-4 and TRBJ2-2; TRBD2 matches 7 bases. The sample consisted of memory CD4+ T cells from blood. CDR3 bases: TGTGCCAGCAGCCCTCGGAGCGGGATTAACACCGGGGAGCTGTTTTTT. Residues: CASSPRSGINTGELFF. The complete variable domain, with remaining parts taken from reference TRBV5-4 and TRBJ2-2, reads ETGVTQSPTHLIKTRGQQVTLRCSSQSGHNTVSWYQQALGQGPQFIFQYYREEENGRGNFPPRFSGLQFPNYSSELNVNALELDDSALYLCASSPRSGINTGELFFGEGSRLTVL.